This T cell receptor beta chain is drawn from a study of blood T cell repertoires in COVID-19 (TCRdb year 2020). With respect to the entire study: Samples covering the acute and convalescent phases of COVID-19 were provided by collaborators in the United States, Italy and Spain. The material from the prospective study consisted of cDNA or gDNA derived from T cells, B-cell-depleted T cells, or PBMCs. The dataset comprised deeply sampled blood TCRbeta repertoires from subjects exposed to, actively infected with, or recovered from COVID-19. A freely available public database, intended as a resource for researchers studying the immune response to SARS-CoV-2, is where the repertoires were released. The samples were drawn from the first 160 participants of the ongoing ImmuneRACE study and from some 1,300 subjects provided by 6 global collaborators. A de-identified subject ID, COVID-19 status, age in years and sex were almost always included in the sample metadata. HLA class I and class II types, where available, came from metadata supplied by the sample provider rather than from assay-based typing. What the study reported, not specific to this receptor: Clinical and demographic metadata were provided uncurated, with the amount varying by source and participant.

This clone was counted only a few times. Its antigen remains unidentified. Base qualities were left out, and no much larger clone turns up one base away. Germline trimming: 5 bases from V, 5 bases from J; junction bases outside gene matches: 5. CDR1 MRHNA and CDR2 SNTAGT are derived from the germline V gene. The cysteine opens and the phenylalanine closes a CDR3 of 13 amino acids. The read is trimmed to its CDR3 DNA, 39 bases read in frame from base 1. The collaborating institutions used their own protocols to collect whole blood in K2EDTA tubes. Collaborator samples were shipped for TCRbeta analysis as frozen whole blood, isolated PBMCs, or DNA extracted from either sample type. TCRbeta CDR3 regions were amplified from genomic DNA by means of the immunoSEQ Assay, a bias-controlled multiplex PCR. On the authors' methods: Nucleated cell counts per sample were estimated from amplification of reference gene primers within the assay. To quantify the absolute abundance of each unique TCRbeta CDR3 rearrangement, sequence reads were collapsed and filtered. For each sample, productive Simpson clonality was calculated as the square root of Simpson's diversity index across productive rearrangements. What TCRdb holds here is the immuneACCESS table cut down to in-frame rearrangements. Part of the clones is not present; checked against another copy, under half of the missing clones reflect an unresolved V gene, and the others are unexplained. The V and J calls and clone size come from that table; D and trimming were worked out from the DNA. The sample table holds 90,000 to 120,000 clones, of which roughly nine tenths were seen once. 32% of the sample is in the top ten clones.

Material for sequencing was peripheral blood. The origin of this receptor is a woman of 80 years or more with acute or convalescent COVID-19. The chain is encoded by TRBV6-4 joined to TRBJ1-1; 7 bases in between match TRBD1. The DNA is TGTGCCAGCAGTTGGGACAGTTCAACTGAAGCTTTCTTT. Translated, it gives CASSWDSSTEAFF.